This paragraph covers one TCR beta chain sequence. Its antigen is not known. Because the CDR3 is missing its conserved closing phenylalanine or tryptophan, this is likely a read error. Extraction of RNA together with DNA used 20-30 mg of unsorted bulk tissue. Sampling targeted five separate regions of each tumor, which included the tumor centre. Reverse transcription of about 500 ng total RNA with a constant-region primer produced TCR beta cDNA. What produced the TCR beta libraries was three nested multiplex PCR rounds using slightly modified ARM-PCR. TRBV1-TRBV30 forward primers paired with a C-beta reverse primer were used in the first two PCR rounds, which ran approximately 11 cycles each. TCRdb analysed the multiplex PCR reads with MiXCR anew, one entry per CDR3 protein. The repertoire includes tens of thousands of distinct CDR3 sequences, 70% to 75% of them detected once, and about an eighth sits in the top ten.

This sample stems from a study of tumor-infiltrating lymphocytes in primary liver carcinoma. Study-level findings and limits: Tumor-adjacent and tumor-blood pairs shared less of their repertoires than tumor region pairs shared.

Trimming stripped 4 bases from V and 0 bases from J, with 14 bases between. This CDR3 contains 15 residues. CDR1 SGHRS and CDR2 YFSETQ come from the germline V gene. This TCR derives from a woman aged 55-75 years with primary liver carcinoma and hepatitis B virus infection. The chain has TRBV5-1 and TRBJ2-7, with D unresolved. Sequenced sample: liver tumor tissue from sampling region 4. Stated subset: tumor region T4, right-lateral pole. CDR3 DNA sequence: TGCGCCAGCAGCCCCTGGACGATGAGCTCCTACGAGCAGTACATC. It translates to CASSPWTMSSYEQYI.